This note documents a single T cell receptor (beta chain) sequence. These data come from a study of blood T cell repertoires in COVID-19. About the research overall: Material from acute and convalescent COVID-19 was sourced from the United States, Italy and Spain.

Profiling relied on immunoSEQ multiplex PCR, and the TCRdb table lists in-frame clones only, not all of them. The sample contains around 300,000 clones, more than 75% of which appear only once. The receptor was derived from a woman aged 60-75 years in a cohort exposed to, infected with or recovered from COVID-19 (not recorded which). The sequenced material came from PBMCs or T cells enriched from blood (not recorded which).

CDR3 in DNA: TGTGCCAGCAGCTTCACACGCACAGATACGCAGTATTTT. Translation gives CASSFTRTDTQYF. V is TRBV7-3 and J is TRBJ2-3; D not certain. Trimming pared 3 bases from V and 1 base from J, leaving 5 bases between. CDR1 is SGHTA, CDR2 FQGTGA, per germline. There are 13 residues in the CDR3.